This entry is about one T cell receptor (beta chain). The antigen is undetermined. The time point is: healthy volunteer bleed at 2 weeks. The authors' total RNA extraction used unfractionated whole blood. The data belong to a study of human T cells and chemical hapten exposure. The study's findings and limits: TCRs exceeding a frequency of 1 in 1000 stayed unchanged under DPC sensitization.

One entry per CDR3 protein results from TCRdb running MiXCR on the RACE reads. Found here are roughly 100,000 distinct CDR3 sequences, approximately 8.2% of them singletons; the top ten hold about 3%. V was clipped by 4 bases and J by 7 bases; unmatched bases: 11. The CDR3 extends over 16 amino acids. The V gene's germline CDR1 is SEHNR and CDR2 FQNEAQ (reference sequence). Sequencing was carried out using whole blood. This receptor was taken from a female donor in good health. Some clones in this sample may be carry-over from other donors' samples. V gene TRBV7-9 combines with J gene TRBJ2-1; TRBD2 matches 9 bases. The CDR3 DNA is TGTGCCAGCAGCTCGAACGCGGGACTAGCCGGGAATGAGCAGTTCTTC. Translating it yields CASSSNAGLAGNEQFF.